This T cell receptor (beta chain) originates from a study of blood T cells in healthy people across ages. Study in general: The template switching approach captured approximately one barcoded beta molecule for every two T cells.

V lost 1 base and J lost 4, with 8 bases in between. The CDR3 extends over 14 amino acids. Germline lookup yields CDR1 LGHDT and CDR2 YNNKEL (reference sequence). A second PCR, run for 7 to 11 cycles, used a sample-barcoded 5' primer plus a J-beta primer mix. The template-switch adaptor was a 5' adaptor with 12 random nucleotides. It tagged each cDNA molecule. Each single sample gave us at least 2.5 million CDR3-containing paired-end reads. TCRdb re-analysed the 5' RACE reads in MiXCR, keeping a single row per CDR3 protein. The data contain about 1 million distinct CDR3 sequences, 35% to 55% of them singletons.

V usage is TRBV3-1 and J usage is TRBJ1-5, with a possible D match to TRBD1 (6 bases). The clonotype was recovered from a woman aged 55-70 years in good health. Sequenced material: blood. The DNA for the CDR3 is TGTGCCAGCAGCCAAGCGACAGGTAATCAGCCCCAGCATTTT. This gives the protein CASSQATGNQPQHF.